The TCR beta chain described here comes from a study of blood T cell repertoires in COVID-19. Study summary: Acute and convalescent COVID-19 specimens originated in the United States, Italy and Spain. The cDNA or gDNA used as material had been derived from T cells, B-cell-depleted T cells, or PBMCs.

In the authors' workflow: Reference gene primer amplification yielded estimated nucleated cell counts. TCRdb's copy holds only in-frame clones and misses some; the assay was immunoSEQ multiplex PCR. Clone size and V and J calls were adopted from that table, with D and trimming inferred from the DNA. The sample shows 260,000 or so clones, 88% of them seen only once. The CDR3 runs 15 residues. The V segment lost 5 bases and the J segment 5 bases; nucleotides outside the gene matches: 8. CDR1 and CDR2 (germline): SGHTA, FQGNSA. The gene calls are TRBV7-2 and TRBJ2-1, with 8 positions matching TRBD2. The specimen sequenced was peripheral blood. This TCR was sampled from a human donor in a cohort sampled during active COVID-19. CDR3 amino acids: CASSLGRGAHNEQFF. CDR3 DNA sequence: TGTGCCAGCAGCCTCGGGAGGGGGGCCCACAATGAGCAGTTCTTC.